The 24 T cell receptor beta chains given below trace back to one sample, sequenced in a study of Ad26.COV2.S vaccination and SARS-CoV-2 variants. The method was immunoSEQ multiplex PCR; TCRdb's version includes in-frame clones alone and lacks a portion of them. The table lists around 500,000 clones, about nine tenths of them singletons. Documented treatment: roughly 19 received Ad26.COV2.S at low or high dose, single or two shots; about 5 received placebo; per-sample allocation not given. Sampling happened 63 days after the first vaccine or placebo injection. The material sequenced was peripheral blood, taken in a trial of Ad26.COV2.S vaccine versus placebo. Receptors originate from a person aged 18-65 years who received the Ad26.COV2.S COVID-19 vaccine or a placebo.

The chain has TRBV29-1 and TRBJ2-1, with D unclear. Looked up from germline, CDR1 is SQVTM and CDR2 is ANQGSEA. The CDR3 spans 14 residues. Trimming cost V 1 base and J 4 bases, with 11 bases left between them. The CDR3, as DNA: TGCAGCGTTGAAGGATGGAACTCTTACAATGAGCAGTTCTTC. Protein: CSVEGWNSYNEQFF.

The chain employs TRBV30 and TRBJ2-1; D ambiguous. Trimming took 1 base from V and 10 from J, leaving 11 bases between them. This CDR3 comprises 12 residues. From germline, CDR1 is GTSNPN and CDR2 SVGIG (reference sequence). The CDR3 nucleotides are TGTGCCTGGAGTGCCCCCCACCGCGAGCAGTTCTTC. Translating gives CAWSAPHREQFF.

Comments on this clone: The same CDR3 can be traced to other DNA sequences in this sample. The rearrangement joins TRBV18 to TRBJ2-7; unclear D gene. V dropped 0 bases and J dropped 2 bases, with 5 bases sitting between them. Germline V lookup: CDR1 KGHSH, CDR2 LQKENI. This CDR3 has 13 amino acids. The CDR3 is CASSPPGTYEQYF. The CDR3 DNA reads TGTGCCAGCTCACCACCGGGAACCTACGAGCAGTACTTC.

The rearrangement uses TRBV5-1 and TRBJ2-7; D is possibly TRBD1 or TRBD2 (6 bases each). Trimming removed 1 base at V and 2 bases at J, with 13 bases between. CDR3 size: 15 residues. In germline, CDR1 is SGHRS, CDR2 YFSETQ. CDR3 in amino acids: CASSLSSGATYEQYF. The CDR3 DNA sequence: TGCGCCAGCAGCTTGTCATCGGGGGCGACCTACGAGCAGTACTTC.

The V and J genes are TRBV2 and TRBJ2-3, with TRBD2 identical over 8 bases. This CDR3 has 15 residues. Trimming took 3 bases from V and 7 from J; bases not matched to a gene: 9. Looked up from germline, CDR1 is SNHLY and CDR2 is FYNNEI. Written as DNA, the CDR3 is TGTGCCAGCAGTGATTTGATAGCGGGGCAAAATACGCAGTATTTT. Its protein is CASSDLIAGQNTQYF.

The chain uses TRBV5-1 and TRBJ2-1; TRBD1 might be the D (5 bases). CDR1 is SGHRS, CDR2 YFSETQ, per germline. V lost 0 bases and J lost 9, with 13 bases in between. This CDR3 spans 14 amino acids. The CDR3 coding sequence is TGCGCCAGCAGCTTGGCCTTTACTCAGGGTGAGCAGTTCTTC. Translation: CASSLAFTQGEQFF.

V is TRBV12-3 or TRBV12-4 and J is TRBJ1-1, with D perhaps TRBD1 (6 bases). V shed 3 bases and J shed 6 bases, with 11 bases lying between them. The CDR3 sequence is 13 residues long. Here the CDR3 reads CASSLGAGAEAFF. The CDR3 DNA reads as TGTGCCAGCAGTTTGGGGGCGGGCGCTGAAGCTTTCTTT.

Comments on this clone: The sample contains more than one DNA sequence encoding this CDR3. The gene calls are TRBV5-6 and TRBJ2-5; TRBD1 agrees at 8 bases. V trimming: 0 bases; J trimming: 5 bases; junction bases outside the gene matches: 6. The CDR3 is made up of 15 amino acids. Per the germline V gene, CDR1 is SGHDT and CDR2 is YYEEEE. In nucleotides, the CDR3 is TGTGCCAGCAGCTTGGGGCAGGGGGCTGGGGAGACCCAGTACTTC. It is translated as CASSLGQGAGETQYF.

This clone was observed a few times. The J gene is TRBJ2-3, the V gene TRBV7-6; 7 nucleotides match TRBD2. Trimming at V came to 8 bases and at J to 3 bases, leaving 8 bases not matched to a gene. This CDR3 is built from 14 residues. Germline lookup yields CDR1 SGHVS and CDR2 FNYEAQ. The CDR3 loop is CASQRLAETDTQYF. The CDR3 DNA reads as TGTGCCAGCCAGAGGCTAGCGGAGACAGATACGCAGTATTTT.

This clone appeared a few times. J is TRBJ1-2 and V is TRBV4-1; possibly TRBD1 for D (5 bases). Germline loops: CDR1 MGHRA, CDR2 YSYEKL. Trimming pared 2 bases from V and 3 bases from J, leaving 13 bases between. The CDR3 has 15 amino acids. CDR3 protein: CASSQPPQGYYGYTF. DNA of the CDR3: TGCGCCAGCAGCCAACCTCCCCAGGGATACTATGGCTACACCTTC.

The chain couples TRBV28 to TRBJ2-5; 11 nucleotides align to TRBD2. There are 17 residues in the CDR3. Germline-derived CDR1 and CDR2 are MDHEN and SYDVKM. V was clipped by 5 bases and J by 5 bases; unmatched bases: 13. CDR3 nucleotide sequence: TGTGCCAGCAGTACACCAACTATAGCGGGAGGGCCTGAGACCCAGTACTTC. Protein: CASSTPTIAGGPETQYF.

The chain is built from TRBV5-1 and TRBJ2-5; 7 nucleotides agree with TRBD2. The CDR3 is 15 amino acids. V lost 3 bases and J lost 3; bases outside the gene matches: 8. Germline V gene lookup returns CDR1 SGHRS and CDR2 YFSETQ. CDR3 nucleotides: TGCGCCAGCAGCTCAACGGGAGGATTTGAAGAGACCCAGTACTTC. Protein: CASSSTGGFEETQYF.

The chain recombines TRBV7-6 with TRBJ2-5; 7 bases align to TRBD2. The CDR3 totals 16 residues. The V and J ends lost 5 bases and 0 bases, in that order; junction bases with no gene match: 9. Germline loops: CDR1 SGHVS, CDR2 FNYEAQ. CDR3 in amino acids: CASSRTGGGDQETQYF. The CDR3 region has the DNA TGTGCCAGCAGCCGGACCGGCGGGGGAGACCAAGAGACCCAGTACTTC. The full variable domain, its missing parts supplied by reference TRBV7-6 and TRBJ2-5, is GAGVSQSPRYKVTKRGQDVALRCDPISGHVSLYWYRQALGQGPEFLTYFNYEAQQDKSGLPNDRFSAERPEGSISTLTIQRTEQRDSAMYRCASSRTGGGDQETQYFGPGTRLLVL.

This sequence joins TRBV14 and TRBJ2-1; D perhaps matches TRBD1 (5 bases). From germline, CDR1 is SGHDN and CDR2 FVKESK. The V gene lost 3 bases and the J gene lost 3 bases, with 21 bases spanning the gap. CDR3 length equals 18 residues. In DNA, the CDR3 is TGTGCCAGCAGCCACAAGACCCTGGTAGGGGTGGGCTACAATGAGCAGTTCTTC. It specifies CASSHKTLVGVGYNEQFF.

The chain recombines TRBV4-1 with TRBJ1-3; 7 bases agree with TRBD1. Germline V lookup: CDR1 MGHRA, CDR2 YSYEKL. Trimming removed 2 bases from V and 0 bases from J; junction bases left unmatched: 4. The CDR3 spans 16 residues. The CDR3 DNA reads TGCGCCAGCAGCCAACCGGGACAGCACTCTGGAAACACCATATATTTT. It yields the protein CASSQPGQHSGNTIYF.

The V gene is TRBV16, the J gene TRBJ1-1, with D unresolved. V lost 4 bases to trimming and J lost 3 bases, with 9 bases between them. This CDR3 has 13 residues. Germline V lookup: CDR1 KGHSY, CDR2 FQNENV. The chain's CDR3 is CASSRRDDTEAFF. CDR3 DNA: TGTGCCAGCAGCCGAAGGGATGACACTGAAGCTTTCTTT. The full variable domain, with the rest looked up from reference TRBV16 and TRBJ1-1, is GEEVAQTPKHLVRGEGQKAKLYCAPIKGHSYVFWYQQVLKNEFKFLISFQNENVFDETGMPKERFSAKCLPNSPCSLEIQATKLEDSAVYFCASSRRDDTEAFFGQGTRLTVV.

The V gene is TRBV7-9, the J gene TRBJ2-7, with D possibly called TRBD1 or TRBD2 (5 bases each). Trimming pared 3 bases from V and 2 bases from J, leaving 17 bases between. Germline V gene data show CDR1 as SEHNR and CDR2 as FQNEAQ (reference sequence). The CDR3 is 16 residues long. CDR3 bases: TGTGCCAGCAGCTTGGGGCGAATGGGGGAAACCTACGAGCAGTACTTC. Translated, it gives CASSLGRMGETYEQYF.

The chain uses TRBV28 and TRBJ2-7; a weak D match, TRBD1 (6 bases). Trimming cost V 6 bases and J 0 bases, with 12 bases left between them. The germline gives CDR1 MDHEN, CDR2 SYDVKM. CDR3 length: 14 amino acids. CDR3 sequence: CASRPTGSSYEQYF. Here the CDR3 DNA reads TGTGCCAGCAGACCCACAGGGAGCTCCTACGAGCAGTACTTC. The variable domain in full, with the rest retrieved from reference TRBV28 and TRBJ2-7, is DVKVTQSSRYLVKRTGEKVFLECVQDMDHENMFWYRQDPGLGLRLIYFSYDVKMKEKGDIPEGYSVSREKKERFSLILESASTNQTSMYLCASRPTGSSYEQYFGPGTRLTVT.

The chain recombines TRBV19 with TRBJ1-3, with D hard to call. Looked up from germline, CDR1 is LNHDA and CDR2 is SQIVND (reference sequence). This CDR3 is 14 amino acids long. Between the trimmed V and J ends, which lost 7 bases and 6 bases, there was a span of 16 bases. Written as DNA, the CDR3 is TGTGCCAGTACCCCACGGGCGGATGAAAACACCATATATTTT. Protein product: CASTPRADENTIYF.

The chain recombines TRBV19 with TRBJ1-1, with unresolved D. The CDR3 contains 14 residues. Trimming left V 5 bases short and J 1 base short, with 11 bases between. Germline V CDR1 and CDR2: LNHDA, SQIVND (reference sequence). The CDR3 sequence is CASSFGNANTEAFF. DNA for the CDR3: TGTGCCAGTAGTTTTGGGAACGCGAACACTGAAGCTTTCTTT.

The chain combines TRBV6-1 with TRBJ2-7; D is perhaps TRBD1 or TRBD2 (5 bases each). Germline V lookup: CDR1 MNHNS, CDR2 SASEGT. With 3 bases removed from V and 2 bases from J, the gap between germline ends came to 11 bases. CDR3 length: 14 amino acids. Here the CDR3 reads CASSENRGPYEQYF. The CDR3 DNA reads as TGTGCCAGCAGTGAGAACCGGGGCCCCTACGAGCAGTACTTC.

The gene calls are TRBV4-1 and TRBJ1-6, with a possible D match to TRBD1 (6 bases). There are 18 residues in the CDR3. With 1 base removed from V and 9 bases from J, the gap between germline ends came to 22 bases. Germline V gene lookup returns CDR1 MGHRA and CDR2 YSYEKL. The DNA for the CDR3 is TGCGCCAGCAGCCAAGGCAGCAGGGGCCACCCTCGCCCTTCACCCCTCCACTTT. Protein product: CASSQGSRGHPRPSPLHF.

The chain recombines TRBV6-5 with TRBJ2-1; the D gene is possibly TRBD2 (5 bases). V was pared by 0 bases and J by 9 bases, with 18 bases between. CDR1 MNHEY and CDR2 SVGAGI come from the germline V gene. CDR3 size: 16 residues. Here the CDR3 DNA reads TGTGCCAGCAGTTACTCAGGCTACCCCAGTGGGAGTGAGCAGTTCTTC. Translation: CASSYSGYPSGSEQFF.

The chain links TRBV11-2 to TRBJ2-2, with 14 bases that match TRBD2. The CDR3 is made up of 18 amino acids. V was pared by 6 bases and J by 7 bases, with 13 bases of the junction left unmatched. Germline V CDR1 and CDR2: SGHAT, FQNNGV. The CDR3 region has the DNA TGTGCCAGCAGGTCCCCGGGACTAGCGGGAGTGGGAAACGGGGAGCTGTTTTTT. This sequence encodes CASRSPGLAGVGNGELFF.